Here is one T cell receptor beta chain with its context. This clonotype appeared a few times. Its antigen is not yet known. It has no much larger one-base neighbor in the sample; base qualities were not kept. The entry originates in a study of T-cell memory formation after mild COVID-19 (dated by TCRdb to the early 2020s). Turning to the overall study: Most TCR sequence clusters were specific to one of the two donors. In a couple of donors, T-cell clones that expanded and contracted after mild COVID-19 were followed by sequencing TCRalpha and TCRbeta repertoires longitudinally. The cohort was made up of two young adult volunteers, one female and one male, who were previously healthy. Summary of the overall study and its limitations: Clones contracting from day 15 to 85 had balanced CD4/CD8 phenotypes, while a second wave expanding from day 15 to 37 was biased towards CD4+. SARS-CoV-2 specificity of the second-wave clones peaking on day 37 was not confirmed. Contracting CD4+ clones turned up mainly in the CM and EM memory subsets, whereas EMRA was where CD8+ clones were enriched. The study included only a couple of mild cases, and larger cohorts that include severe cases with pre-infection samples were judged to be necessary. Some responding clones were detected in pre-infection memory, which suggested that pre-existing cross-reactive memory T cells had joined the SARS-CoV-2 response.

Ficoll-Paque density gradient centrifugation was the method used to isolate PBMCs. The sequencer was an Illumina NovaSeq 6000. Using 5'RACE with constant-segment primers, TCRalpha and TCRbeta cDNA libraries were constructed, with sample barcodes and unique molecular identifiers added in the process. Trizol reagent was used to extract RNA from every sample. Libraries were amplified in two PCR steps, with a second sample barcode and Illumina TruSeq adapters added in the second step. Sequencing of libraries was performed on an Illumina NovaSeq with 2 x 150 bp paired-end reads. Per the source publication's procedure: With migec v1.2.7, reads were demultiplexed and then collapsed into UMI-guided consensus sequences. Using mixcr v2.1.11, UMI consensuses were aligned to TRA and TRB V and J templates and then assembled into clonotypes. A clonotype was counted as expanded or contracted only if both edgeR and NoisET called the change significant, with noise models trained on biological replicates. For edgeR calls, the thresholds were a false discovery rate-adjusted p below 0.01 and a log2 fold-change of 1. PCA with hierarchical clustering of max-normalized trajectories of the 1000 most abundant clonotypes was used as exploratory dynamics analysis. Separately sequenced CD4+ and CD8+ repertoires were used to assign the CD4 or CD8 phenotype of responding clones. Starting from the raw public reads, TCRdb applied fastp trimming at Q25, assembled clones with MiXCR and retained in-frame beta chains. Each record represents a unique CDR3 protein, reported with the most common genes and DNA among its rows. The V and J calls shown here were made by TCRdb, not taken from the authors' results. In this sample the table shows about 290,000 distinct CDR3 sequences, 15% to 20% of which occur a single time. In total, the top ten clones hold around 23% of the sample.

Via the germline V gene, CDR1 is MGHRA and CDR2 YSYEKL. Spanning cysteine to phenylalanine, the CDR3 consists of 19 amino acids. Only CDR3 DNA is held: 57 bases, read in frame from base 1. Trimmed from V: 0 bases; trimmed from J: 5 bases; junction bases lacking a gene match: 15. Material: PBMCs or a T cell subset sorted from them (not recorded which). The chain is made from TRBV4-1 and TRBJ2-1, and 8 junction bases match TRBD2. This TCR was sampled from a man between 18 and 35 years old who had mild COVID-19 (a few samples of this study predate the infection). The sample titles of this study are shuffled in the database, so cell type and time point are left out; the donor was told from shared clones. The nucleotide sequence reads TGCGCCAGCAGCCAAGATAAGGCTAGCGGGCGGGGGAGAGACAATGAGCAGTTCTTC. It codes for CASSQDKASGRGRDNEQFF.